This T cell receptor (beta chain) originates from a study of T-cell memory formation after mild COVID-19. General study findings and limits: Most CD4+ clones that shrank were in CM and EM, while CD8+ ones turned up in EMRA.

The authors produced TCR alpha and TCR beta cDNA libraries with sample barcodes and UMIs by 5'RACE using constant-segment primers. In TCRdb, the 5' RACE reads were re-called with MiXCR into one record per CDR3 protein. The sample yields around 370,000 distinct CDR3 sequences, 20% to 25% seen once. Only a few counts were recorded for this clonotype. Its specificity is not known. Germline values: CDR1 SGDLS, CDR2 YYNGEE. This CDR3 is 14 amino acids long. The J segment lost 2 bases and the V segment lost 3 bases, leaving 5 bases of the junction unmatched. Sequenced material: PBMCs or a T cell subset sorted from them (not recorded which). V is TRBV9 and J is TRBJ2-7; 7 nucleotides agree with TRBD2. The origin of this receptor is an adult woman who had mild COVID-19 (a few samples of this study predate the infection). Cell type and time point are not known. The CDR3 here is CASSASGGPYEQYF. The CDR3 coding sequence is TGTGCCAGCAGCGCTAGCGGAGGGCCCTACGAGCAGTACTTC.